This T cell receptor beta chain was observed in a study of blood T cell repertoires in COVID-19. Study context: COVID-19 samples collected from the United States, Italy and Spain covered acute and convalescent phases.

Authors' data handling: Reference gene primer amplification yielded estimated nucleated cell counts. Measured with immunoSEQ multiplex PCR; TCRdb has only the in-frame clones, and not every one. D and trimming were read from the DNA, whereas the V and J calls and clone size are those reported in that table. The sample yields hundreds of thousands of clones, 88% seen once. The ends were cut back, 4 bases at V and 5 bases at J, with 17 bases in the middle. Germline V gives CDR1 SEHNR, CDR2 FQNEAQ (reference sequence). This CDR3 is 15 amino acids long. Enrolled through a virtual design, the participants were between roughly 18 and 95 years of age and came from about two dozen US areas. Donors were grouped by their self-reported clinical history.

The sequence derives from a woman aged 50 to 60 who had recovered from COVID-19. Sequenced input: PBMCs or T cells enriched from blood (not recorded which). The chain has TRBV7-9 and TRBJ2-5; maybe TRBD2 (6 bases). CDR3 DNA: TGTGCCAGCAGCTACAGACTAGTGCAAGGGGAGACCCAGTACTTC. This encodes CASSYRLVQGETQYF.